The 15 T cell receptor beta chains in this list originate from one sample, sequenced in a study of T-cell memory formation after mild COVID-19. TCRdb analysed the 5' RACE reads with MiXCR anew, one entry per CDR3 protein. This repertoire shows under 450,000 distinct CDR3 sequences, 20% found once; its top ten account for roughly 21%. The sample was PBMCs or a T cell subset sorted from them (not recorded which). These receptors were collected from a man aged 18 to 35 who had mild COVID-19 (a few samples of this study predate the infection). Cell type and time point are not known.

The CDR3 DNA follows: TGTGCCACCAGCAGAGACCCTCCCGGGAGATTCGGCACCGGGGAGCTGTTTTTT. This sequence encodes CATSRDPPGRFGTGELFF. The V call is TRBV15, the J call TRBJ2-2; a weak D match, TRBD2 (6 bases). Trimming cost V 0 bases and J 4 bases, with 18 bases left between them. The CDR3 has 18 residues. Germline V CDR1 and CDR2: LNHNV, YYDKDF (reference sequence).

The chain carries TRBV5-1 and TRBJ2-7; possibly TRBD1 or TRBD2 for D (5 bases each). The V and J ends lost 1 base and 5 bases respectively, with 13 bases between them. This CDR3 has 14 amino acids. Germline V gene lookup returns CDR1 SGHRS and CDR2 YFSETQ. For the CDR3, the DNA is TGCGCCAGCAGCTTGCGAGGGGAAGGACACGAGCAGTACTTC. It specifies CASSLRGEGHEQYF.

This clonotype was counted only a few times. This chain connects TRBV12-3 or TRBV12-4 to TRBJ2-3, with 8 bases lining up with TRBD1. After removal of 3 bases from V and 2 bases from J, the junction contained 7 bases not matched to a gene. This CDR3 is built from 16 residues. The CDR3 reads CASSLGQVADTDTQYF. The CDR3 coding sequence is TGTGCCAGCAGTTTGGGACAGGTGGCTGACACAGATACGCAGTATTTT.

Points on this clonotype: The junction shows a germline mismatch at one end, possibly a read error. The rearrangement joins TRBV20-1 to TRBJ1-6, with TRBD1 identical over 7 bases. This CDR3 region has 12 residues. The V gene's germline CDR1 is DFQATT and CDR2 SNEGSKA (reference sequence). Here the CDR3 DNA reads TGCAGTGCTAGAGAGACCGGGACAGAGGATTACTTT. Encoded protein: CSARETGTEDYF.

The CDR3 protein is CASSLDFLRGQGTGELFF. Here the CDR3 DNA reads TGTGCCAGCAGCTTAGATTTCTTGCGGGGACAGGGGACCGGGGAGCTGTTTTTT. The J gene is TRBJ2-2, the V gene TRBV7-2; 10 bases line up with TRBD1. V trimming: 1 base; J trimming: 5 bases; junction bases outside the gene matches: 10. The CDR3 spans 18 residues. From germline, CDR1 is SGHTA and CDR2 FQGNSA.

The table lists this clonotype with many counts. The chain joins TRBV7-7 to TRBJ1-2, with 9 positions matching TRBD1. Per germline, CDR1 SSHAT and CDR2 FNYEAQ (reference sequence). Losses at the gene ends were 1 base for V and 8 bases for J; bases not matched to a gene: 2. The CDR3 sequence is 13 residues long. Here the CDR3 reads CASSLGTGEGYTF. The CDR3 region has the DNA TGTGCCAGCAGCTTAGGGACAGGGGAGGGCTACACCTTC.

This clonotype was detected only a few times. The chain couples TRBV6-1 to TRBJ1-5; no clear D. The CDR3 has 15 amino acids. V was shortened by 8 bases and J by 0 bases, with 14 bases between the two germline ends. CDR1 and CDR2 (germline): MNHNS, SASEGT. The DNA of the CDR3 is TGTGCCAGCGGCCGGACGGGTAATAGCAATCAGCCCCAGCATTTT. Its protein is CASGRTGNSNQPQHF.

The rearrangement uses TRBV25-1 and TRBJ1-1; 11 bases are a match to TRBD1. Per the germline V gene, CDR1 is MGHDK and CDR2 is SYGVNS. Trimming cost V 6 bases and J 3 bases; bases outside gene matches: 6. The CDR3 contains 15 residues. CDR3 in DNA: TGTGCCAGCAGCTGGACAGGGGGCAGGGACACTGAAGCTTTCTTT. Protein: CASSWTGGRDTEAFF.

This clonotype appeared many times. The J gene is TRBJ2-2, the V gene TRBV12-3 or TRBV12-4; D is perhaps TRBD2 (6 bases). V lost 5 bases to trimming and J lost 8 bases, with 9 bases between them. The CDR3 length is 12 residues. The DNA for the CDR3 is TGTGCCAGCAGTCCCGGGAGTGGGGAGCTGTTTTTT. Translating gives CASSPGSGELFF.

This clonotype came up many times. The chain employs TRBV7-2 and TRBJ1-2, with D possibly matching TRBD1 (5 bases). Deletions cut 5 bases from V and 10 bases from J, with 20 bases between. This CDR3 region has 14 residues. Per the germline V gene, CDR1 is SGHTA and CDR2 is FQGNSA. CDR3 DNA sequence: TGTGCCAGCAGCCCCCCGGTAGGGGCGTTCGTCTACACCTTC. It yields the protein CASSPPVGAFVYTF.

In this sample, this clonotype turned up a few times. The chain is built from TRBV29-1 and TRBJ1-5, with 11 bases lining up with TRBD1. V lost 8 bases to trimming and J lost 6 bases; unmatched junction nucleotides: 6. This CDR3 has 13 residues. CDR1 is SQVTM, CDR2 ANQGSEA, per germline. The CDR3 is CSTGQGAGQPQHF. The CDR3 nucleotides are TGCAGCACCGGACAGGGGGCAGGTCAGCCCCAGCATTTT.

This clonotype was found a few times. The genes are TRBV14 and TRBJ1-1; 9 bases are a match to TRBD1. With 6 bases clipped from V and 4 bases from J, the junction kept 9 bases outside the gene matches. Germline V lookup: CDR1 SGHDN, CDR2 FVKESK. The CDR3 consists of 15 residues. Written as DNA, the CDR3 is TGTGCCAGCAGTCGGTCGGGACAGGGCTTCACTGAAGCTTTCTTT. Translating gives CASSRSGQGFTEAFF.

The chain combines TRBV20-1 with TRBJ2-1, with D unresolved. The V gene lost 2 bases and the J gene lost 0 bases, with 20 bases spanning the gap. Germline CDR1 DFQATT, CDR2 SNEGSKA (reference sequence). This CDR3 has 18 residues. The CDR3 region is CSARQRTVRRGSYNEQFF. CDR3 nucleotides: TGCAGTGCTAGACAAAGAACGGTCCGGCGTGGCTCCTACAATGAGCAGTTCTTC.

This clonotype has more than one count but fewer than ten. The chain employs TRBV5-1 and TRBJ2-5; 12 nucleotides align to TRBD1. V shed 1 base and J 4 bases; nucleotides not matched to a gene: 2. The germline V gene encodes CDR1 SGHRS and CDR2 YFSETQ. The CDR3 extends over 15 amino acids. For the CDR3, the DNA is TGCGCCAGCAGCTTGTGGGACAGGGGGCTAGAGACCCAGTACTTC. It yields the protein CASSLWDRGLETQYF.

Only a few counts were recorded for this clonotype. The V and J genes are TRBV9 and TRBJ2-6; D is unresolved. Looked up from germline, CDR1 is SGDLS and CDR2 is YYNGEE. The CDR3 is 14 amino acids. Deletions cut 3 bases from V and 2 bases from J, with 6 bases between. The CDR3 region is CASSANPGANVLTF. The CDR3 region has the DNA TGTGCCAGCAGCGCGAACCCTGGGGCCAACGTCCTGACTTTC.